The next 17 T cell receptor beta chains were all read from a single sample in a study of CD8+CD57+ T cells in acquired aplastic anemia. The TCR beta profiling, which covered VDJ combination and CDR3 sequence, was carried out using genomic DNA as the template. TCRdb passed the reads through MiXCR, listing each CDR3 protein once. Counted here are 200,000 to 250,000 distinct CDR3 sequences, 34% occurring once; the ten biggest clones make up 1.1%. The sequenced material came from sorted CD4+, CD8+, or CD8+CD57+ T cells (not recorded which) from PBMCs. All receptors derive from a human donor in good health, serving as a control.

This clonotype was picked up many times. The DNA for the CDR3 is TGTGCCAGTAGTATAGGGCCTTATAATTCACCCCTCCACTTT. It encodes CASSIGPYNSPLHF. The chain carries TRBV19 and TRBJ1-6; D not certain. Trimming removed 1 base from V and 4 bases from J, with 5 bases in between. The length of the CDR3 is 14 residues. Per the germline V gene, CDR1 is LNHDA and CDR2 is SQIVND (reference sequence).

The table lists this clonotype with many counts. The rearrangement uses TRBV25-1 and TRBJ1-3, with D maybe TRBD1 (5 bases). The germline V gene has CDR1 MGHDK and CDR2 SYGVNS. The V end lost 4 bases, the J end lost 4 bases, and 11 bases lay between the germline ends. The CDR3 sequence is 14 residues long. The CDR3 nucleotides are TGTGCCAGCAGTGTAGACAGAGCGGGAAACACCATATATTTT. Translating it yields CASSVDRAGNTIYF.

In its sample, this clonotype was seen many times. The chain recombines TRBV20-1 with TRBJ2-7; 11 bases align to TRBD2. V dropped 6 bases and J dropped 2; count of bases not matched to a gene: 6. The CDR3 has 14 amino acids. CDR1 and CDR2 from the germline V gene are DFQATT and SNEGSKA (reference sequence). In nucleotides, the CDR3 is TGCAGTGCGGAAGGACTAGCGGGCACCTACGAGCAGTACTTC. Translating it yields CSAEGLAGTYEQYF.

J is TRBJ2-5 and V is TRBV25-1, with TRBD1 identical over 7 bases. Germline V gene sequence: CDR1 MGHDK, CDR2 SYGVNS. This CDR3 comprises 15 residues. After removal of 11 bases from V and 2 bases from J, the junction contained 14 bases not matched to a gene. CDR3 nucleotides: TGTGCCTGGGAACCCTCGAGGGGGCAGCAAGAGACCCAGTACTTC. Protein: CAWEPSRGQQETQYF.

V is TRBV20-1 and J is TRBJ2-6, with no clear D. This CDR3 has 13 residues. V lost 0 bases and J 6 bases, leaving 6 bases between the germline ends. Germline V gene lookup returns CDR1 DFQATT and CDR2 SNEGSKA (reference sequence). The CDR3: CSARDVQANVLTF. In DNA, the CDR3 is TGCAGTGCTAGAGACGTTCAGGCCAACGTCCTGACTTTC.

The sample holds a few counts of this clonotype. The gene calls are TRBV18 and TRBJ1-3, with unresolved D. V gave up 0 bases and J gave up 2 bases, with 11 bases separating them. This CDR3 has 16 residues. Germline values: CDR1 KGHSH, CDR2 LQKENI. CDR3 sequence reads: CASSPPAAAPGNTIYF. The CDR3 bases are TGTGCCAGCTCACCACCGGCCGCCGCTCCTGGAAACACCATATATTTT.

The J gene is TRBJ2-3, the V gene TRBV7-3; TRBD1 is a possible D gene (6 bases). Germline-derived CDR1 and CDR2 are SGHTA and FQGTGA. This CDR3 region has 15 residues. V was pared by 2 bases and J by 1 base, with 10 bases between. The CDR3 loop is CASSLGQSRTDTQYF. The CDR3 bases are TGTGCCAGCAGCTTAGGACAGTCTCGCACAGATACGCAGTATTTT. The full variable domain, completed using reference TRBV7-3 and TRBJ2-3, is GAGVSQTPSNKVTEKGKYVELRCDPISGHTALYWYRQSLGQGPEFLIYFQGTGAADDSGLPNDRFFAVRPEGSVSTLKIQRTERGDSAVYLCASSLGQSRTDTQYFGPGTRLTVL.

Note on this clonotype: A much larger clone lies one base from this, so it may be a read error. The chain recombines TRBV20-1 with TRBJ1-2; D is ambiguous. Germline values: CDR1 DFQATT, CDR2 SNEGSKA (reference sequence). The CDR3 consists of 13 residues. Trimming stripped 1 base from V and 4 bases from J, with 10 bases between. The CDR3, as DNA: TGCAGTGCTAGAGCCCCGGTGGGCTATGGCTACACCTTC. This gives the protein CSARAPVGYGYTF.

This clonotype has a handful of counts. The chain has TRBV30 and TRBJ1-1; 9 nucleotides match TRBD1. The CDR3 extends over 14 amino acids. Per germline, CDR1 GTSNPN and CDR2 SVGIG (reference sequence). Germline trimming cut 3 bases from V and 4 bases from J; bases unmatched to any gene: 6. CDR3 nucleotides: TGTGCCTGGAGCAAAGGACAGGGGTCCACTGAAGCTTTCTTT. Protein sequence: CAWSKGQGSTEAFF.

V gene TRBV18 combines with J gene TRBJ2-6; possibly TRBD2 for D (5 bases). Germline V CDR1 and CDR2: KGHSH, LQKENI. CDR3 size: 16 residues. Trimming took off 2 bases at V and 12 bases at J, with 20 bases between the two ends. The CDR3 bases are TGTGCCAGCTCACCATCCGGGAATGAGGGTCGAGGCGTCCTGACTTTC. Translating it yields CASSPSGNEGRGVLTF.

The table lists this clonotype with many counts. The chain is built from TRBV7-9 and TRBJ1-3, with a tentative D call TRBD1 (5 bases). Germline loops: CDR1 SEHNR, CDR2 FQNEAQ (reference sequence). V lost 5 bases to trimming and J lost 8 bases, with 10 bases between them. The CDR3 runs 12 residues. CDR3: CASSPRGDTIYF. The CDR3 region has the DNA TGTGCCAGCAGCCCGAGAGGGGACACCATATATTTT.

For this clonotype: A much larger clone lies one base from this, so it may be a read error. The CDR3 carries no conserved terminal phenylalanine or tryptophan, so it likely arises from a read error. The chain combines TRBV6-5 with TRBJ2-7; 7 bases line up with TRBD1. Per germline, CDR1 MNHEY and CDR2 SVGAGI. The trim removed 2 bases at V and 3 bases at J, leaving 7 bases unmatched. The CDR3 contains 15 residues. The CDR3 DNA reads as TGTGCCAGCAGTTACCATTCTGGGACAGACTACGAGCAGTACCTC. It specifies CASSYHSGTDYEQYL.

V usage is TRBV29-1 and J usage is TRBJ1-2; the match to TRBD1 covers 8 bases. In germline, CDR1 is SQVTM, CDR2 ANQGSEA. The trim removed 8 bases at V and 4 bases at J, leaving 12 bases unmatched. This CDR3 is built from 14 residues. The chain's CDR3 is CSIRQGPGSYGYTF. The CDR3 DNA sequence: TGCAGCATCAGACAGGGGCCAGGGAGCTATGGCTACACCTTC.

Details on this clonotype: A much larger clone lies one base from this, so it may be a read error. This chain links TRBV11-1 with TRBJ2-3, with 7 bases that match TRBD1. Germline values: CDR1 SGHAT, CDR2 FQDESV (reference sequence). The CDR3 totals 16 residues. The CDR3 region has the DNA TGTGTCAGCAGCCGAAGGGACAGAATCATCACAGATACGCAGTATTTT. Amino acids: CVSSRRDRIITDTQYF.

This clonotype occurred once. Since a much larger clone is just one base distant, this may be a read error. This CDR3 is CASSWGRGGLGNEQFF. The CDR3 bases are TGCGCCAGCAGCTGGGGACGGGGGGGCCTTGGGAATGAGCAGTTCTTC. The chain is built from TRBV5-1 and TRBJ2-1, with 8 nucleotides matching TRBD2. The V segment lost 3 bases and the J segment 7 bases; nucleotides outside the gene matches: 12. Germline V lookup: CDR1 SGHRS, CDR2 YFSETQ. This CDR3 region has 16 residues.

This clonotype was detected only a few times. V usage is TRBV6-1 and J usage is TRBJ1-4, with 7 bases identical to TRBD1. J gave up 7 bases and V 11 bases, and 10 bases lay outside the gene matches. The CDR3 consists of 13 residues. Germline values: CDR1 MNHNS, CDR2 SASEGT. The CDR3 sequence is CAGGDSLTEKLFF. In DNA form, the CDR3 reads TGTGCCGGGGGGGACAGCCTTACTGAAAAACTGTTTTTT.

The chain joins TRBV5-1 to TRBJ2-5; D remains unclear. V was trimmed by 6 bases and J by 4 bases, leaving 13 bases between them. The germline CDR1 and CDR2 sequences are SGHRS and YFSETQ. The CDR3 runs 13 residues. In DNA, the CDR3 is TGCGCCAGCACCACCTCGCCCCGAGAGACCCAGTACTTC. Translated: CASTTSPRETQYF.